The next 3 T cell receptor beta chains were all read from a single sample in a study of regulatory T cells in long-lasting Graves disease. Time point: newly diagnosed GD, antithyroid drugs for less than 3 months. The TCR library was prepared using RNA isolated from PBMCs. Arm-PCR of CDR3 regions with iRepertoire HTBI primers generated TCR beta libraries. A single record per CDR3 protein comes from TCRdb applying MiXCR to the multiplex PCR reads. The profile shows about 400,000 distinct CDR3 sequences, about 17% of them singletons. The same sample was also studied in work on T cells in Graves' hyperthyroidism and ophthalmopathy.

The starting material was peripheral blood mononuclear cells (PBMCs), obtained at new diagnosis, from a patient treated with antithyroid drugs. The receptors come from a woman aged 18 to 35 with Graves disease.

This clonotype was seen at least ten times. V is TRBV29-1 and J is TRBJ2-3; D remains ambiguous. The germline gives CDR1 SQVTM, CDR2 ANQGSEA. Between the trimmed V and J ends, which lost 3 bases and 2 bases, there was a span of 9 bases. This CDR3 has 13 residues. CDR3 in amino acids: CSVDPLFTDTQYF. In DNA, the CDR3 is TGCAGCGTTGACCCCCTCTTCACAGATACGCAGTATTTT.

This clonotype was seen only a few times. The CDR3 sequence is CASKSVDWGYNEQFF. The CDR3 coding sequence is TGTGCCAGTAAGAGCGTTGACTGGGGATACAATGAGCAGTTCTTC. The chain employs TRBV19 and TRBJ2-1, with no clear D. The CDR3 is 15 amino acids. Germline loops: CDR1 LNHDA, CDR2 SQIVND (reference sequence). Trimming removed 7 bases from V and 4 bases from J, with 17 bases in between.

In this sample, this clonotype turned up a few times. The chain uses TRBV5-8 and TRBJ2-2; a weak D match, TRBD2 (7 bases). V lost 5 bases to trimming and J lost 7 bases, with 18 bases between them. This CDR3 is built from 15 residues. The V gene's germline CDR1 is SGHTS and CDR2 YDEGEE. In DNA, the CDR3 is TGTGCCAGCAGGGCGTGGGGGGGCCCCGTCGGGGAGCTGTTTTTT. Protein sequence: CASRAWGGPVGELFF.